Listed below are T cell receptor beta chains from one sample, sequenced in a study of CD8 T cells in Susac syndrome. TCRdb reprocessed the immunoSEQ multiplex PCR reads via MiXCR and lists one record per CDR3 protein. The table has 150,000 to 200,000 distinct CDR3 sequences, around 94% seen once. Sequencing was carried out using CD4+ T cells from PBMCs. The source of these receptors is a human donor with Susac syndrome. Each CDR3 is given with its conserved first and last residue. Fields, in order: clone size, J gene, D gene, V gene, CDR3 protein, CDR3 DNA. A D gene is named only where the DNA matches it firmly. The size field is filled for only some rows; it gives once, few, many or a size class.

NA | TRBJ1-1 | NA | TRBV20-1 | CSARDSPGNTEAFF | TGCAGTGCTAGAGATTCCCCAGGGAACACTGAAGCTTTCTTT
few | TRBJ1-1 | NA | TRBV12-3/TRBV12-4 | CASSLPGGNTEAFF | TGTGCCAGCAGTTTACCGGGAGGGAACACTGAAGCTTTCTTT
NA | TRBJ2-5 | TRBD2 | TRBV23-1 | CASSHRKLAGAVRCQETQYF | TGCGCCAGCAGTCACCGCAAACTAGCGGGGGCTGTACGATGCCAAGAGACCCAGTACTTC
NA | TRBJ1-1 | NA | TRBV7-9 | CASRGEGEGTNTEAFF | TGTGCCAGCAGGGGTGAGGGGGAAGGAACGAACACTGAAGCTTTCTTT
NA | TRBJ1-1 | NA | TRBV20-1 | CSATNTEAFF | TGCAGTGCCACTAACACTGAAGCTTTCTTT
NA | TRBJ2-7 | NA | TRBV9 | CASSVEDEQYF | TGTGCCAGCAGCGTAGAGGACGAGCAGTACTTC
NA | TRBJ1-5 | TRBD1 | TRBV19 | CASSIPLGQSNQPQHF | TGTGCCAGTAGTATTCCTCTGGGACAGAGCAATCAGCCCCAGCATTTT
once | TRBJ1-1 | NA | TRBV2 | CASSGDRNTEAFF | TGTGCCAGCAGCGGAGACAGAAACACTGAAGCTTTCTTT
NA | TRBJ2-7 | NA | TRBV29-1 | CSVSGAQPSYEQYF | TGCAGCGTCTCCGGGGCCCAGCCGTCCTACGAGCAGTACTTC
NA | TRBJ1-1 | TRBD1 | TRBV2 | CASISNRGLNTEAFF | TGTGCCAGCATATCTAACAGGGGGCTTAACACTGAAGCTTTCTTT
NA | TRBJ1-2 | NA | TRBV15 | CATGTRDGPRYTF | TGTGCCACCGGGACTCGGGACGGCCCGCGCTACACCTTC
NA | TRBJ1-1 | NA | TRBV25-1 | CASSYGPAGASEAFF | TGTGCCAGCAGCTACGGACCCGCCGGGGCGTCTGAAGCTTTCTTT
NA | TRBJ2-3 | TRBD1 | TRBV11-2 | CASSPTYGTGAVDTQYF | TGTGCCAGCAGCCCTACTTACGGGACAGGGGCGGTGGATACGCAGTATTTT
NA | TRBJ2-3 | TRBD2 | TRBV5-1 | CASSPVPGLADTDTQYF | TGCGCCAGCAGCCCCGTGCCTGGACTAGCGGACACAGATACGCAGTATTTT
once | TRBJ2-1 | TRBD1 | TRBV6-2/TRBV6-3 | CASSYTGTGYNEQFF | TGTGCCAGCAGTTACACCGGGACAGGGTACAATGAGCAGTTCTTC
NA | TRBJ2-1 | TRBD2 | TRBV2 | CASSEEGGSSYNEQFF | TGTGCCAGCAGTGAAGAGGGCGGGAGCTCCTACAATGAGCAGTTCTTC
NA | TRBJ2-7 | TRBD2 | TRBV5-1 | CASSRETSASYEQYF | TGCGCCAGCAGCCGGGAGACTAGCGCCTCTTACGAGCAGTACTTC
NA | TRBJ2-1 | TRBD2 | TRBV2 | CASSGPGTSAYHRQFF | TGTGCCAGCAGTGGTCCCGGGACTAGCGCGTACCACAGGCAGTTCTTC
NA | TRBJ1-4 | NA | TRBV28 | CASRKDGNEKLFF | TGTGCCAGCAGGAAGGATGGCAATGAAAAACTGTTTTTT
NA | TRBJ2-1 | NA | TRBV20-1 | CSARALTGTISYNEQFF | TGCAGTGCTAGAGCTCTTACCGGGACAATAAGCTACAATGAGCAGTTCTTC
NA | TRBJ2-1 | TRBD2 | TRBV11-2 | CASSLDPGGPYNEQFF | TGTGCCAGCAGCTTAGACCCGGGAGGGCCCTACAATGAGCAGTTCTTC
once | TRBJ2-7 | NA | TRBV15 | CATSRGDNYEQYF | TGTGCCACCAGCAGGGGGGACAACTACGAGCAGTACTTC
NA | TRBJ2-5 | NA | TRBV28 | CASTRDNQETQYF | TGTGCCAGCACTCGGGACAACCAAGAGACCCAGTACTTC
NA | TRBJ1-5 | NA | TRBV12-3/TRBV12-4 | CASSFAGNKDQPQHF | TGTGCCAGCAGTTTTGCAGGGAATAAGGATCAGCCCCAGCATTTT
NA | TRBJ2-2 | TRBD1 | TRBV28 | CASSLIGQGNTGELFF | TGTGCCAGCAGTTTAATCGGACAGGGGAACACCGGGGAGCTGTTTTTT
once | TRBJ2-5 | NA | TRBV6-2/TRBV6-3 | CASSKPGQPFETQYF | TGTGCCAGCAGTAAACCGGGACAACCCTTTGAGACCCAGTACTTC
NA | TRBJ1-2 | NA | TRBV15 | CATSRDGAKSYTF | TGTGCCACCAGCAGAGATGGGGCTAAGAGCTACACCTTC
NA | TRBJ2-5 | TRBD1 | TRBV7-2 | CASSLWGQGASETQYF | TGTGCCAGCAGCTTATGGGGACAGGGGGCTAGTGAGACCCAGTACTTC
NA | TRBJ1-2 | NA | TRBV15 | CATSRDIAAGGYTF | TGTGCCACCAGCAGAGATATAGCCGCGGGGGGCTACACCTTC
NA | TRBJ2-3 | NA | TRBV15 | CATSRDQGRSWGTSTDTQYF | TGTGCCACCAGCAGAGATCAGGGACGTAGTTGGGGGACTAGCACAGATACGCAGTATTTT
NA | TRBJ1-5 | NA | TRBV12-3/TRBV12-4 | CASRSLSNQPQHF | TGTGCCAGCAGGTCCCTCAGCAATCAGCCCCAGCATTTT
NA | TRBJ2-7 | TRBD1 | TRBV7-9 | CASGTGDTYEQYF | TGTGCCAGCGGGACAGGGGATACCTACGAGCAGTACTTC
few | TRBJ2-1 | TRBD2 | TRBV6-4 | CASRASGGNEQFF | TGTGCCAGCAGGGCTAGCGGGGGAAATGAGCAGTTCTTC
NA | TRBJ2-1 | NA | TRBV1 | CTSSQEVRLGHNEQFF | TGCACCAGCAGCCAAGAAGTGAGACTAGGCCACAATGAGCAGTTCTTC
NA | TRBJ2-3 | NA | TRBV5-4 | CASSLGGAGVADTQYF | TGTGCCAGCAGCTTGGGGGGCGCAGGAGTGGCAGATACGCAGTATTTT
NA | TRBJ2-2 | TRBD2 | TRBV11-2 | CASSPKLAGELFF | TGTGCCAGCAGCCCCAAACTAGCGGGGGAGCTGTTTTTT
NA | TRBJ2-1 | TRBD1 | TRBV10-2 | CASRDRGLGGEQFF | TGCGCCAGCAGGGACAGGGGGCTCGGGGGTGAGCAGTTCTTC
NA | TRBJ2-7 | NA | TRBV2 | CASSGDTPYEQYF | TGTGCCAGCAGCGGGGACACCCCCTACGAGCAGTACTTC
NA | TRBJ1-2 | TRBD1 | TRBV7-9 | CASSWTGGRGYGYTF | TGTGCCAGCAGCTGGACAGGCGGGCGTGGCTATGGCTACACCTTC
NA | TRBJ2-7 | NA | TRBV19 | CASSIGFSYEQYF | TGTGCCAGTAGTATTGGATTCTCCTACGAGCAGTACTTC
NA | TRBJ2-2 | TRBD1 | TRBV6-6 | CATRTGTSTGELFF | TGTGCCACCCGGACAGGGACGAGCACCGGGGAGCTGTTTTTT
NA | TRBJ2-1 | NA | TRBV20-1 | CSARPPEGSNEQFF | TGCAGTGCTAGACCCCCCGAGGGCTCCAATGAGCAGTTCTTC
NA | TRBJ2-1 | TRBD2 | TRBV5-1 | CASRSSGSHNEQFF | TGCGCCAGCAGGTCAAGCGGGAGTCACAATGAGCAGTTCTTC
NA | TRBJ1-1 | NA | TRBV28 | CASSFGVISEAFF | TGTGCCAGCAGTTTCGGGGTCATATCTGAAGCTTTCTTT
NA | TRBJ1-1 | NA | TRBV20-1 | CSAGRRGTEAFF | TGCAGTGCTGGGCGTAGGGGCACTGAAGCTTTCTTT
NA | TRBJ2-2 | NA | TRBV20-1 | CSARRLTDRVGELFF | TGCAGTGCTAGACGCCTAACAGATCGGGTTGGGGAGCTGTTTTTT
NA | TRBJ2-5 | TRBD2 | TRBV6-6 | CASSSTSGGETQYF | TGTGCCAGCAGTTCGACTAGCGGGGGAGAGACCCAGTACTTC
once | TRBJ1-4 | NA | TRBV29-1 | CSVEIGEKLFF | TGCAGCGTTGAAATCGGTGAAAAACTGTTTTTT
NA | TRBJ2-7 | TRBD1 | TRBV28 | CASIGQGYEQYF | TGTGCCAGCATCGGACAGGGCTACGAGCAGTACTTC
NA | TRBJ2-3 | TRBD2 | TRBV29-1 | CSVSGTSGYTDTQYF | TGCAGCGTCTCCGGGACTAGCGGATACACAGATACGCAGTATTTT
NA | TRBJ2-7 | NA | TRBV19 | CASSMGLDSYEQYF | TGTGCCAGTAGTATGGGACTGGACTCCTACGAGCAGTACTTC
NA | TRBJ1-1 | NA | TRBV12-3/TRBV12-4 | CASSLAYPGTEAFF | TGTGCCAGCAGTTTAGCGTATCCTGGCACTGAAGCTTTCTTT
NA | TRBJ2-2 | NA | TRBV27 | CASSWGGPNTGELFF | TGTGCCAGCAGTTGGGGGGGCCCGAACACCGGGGAGCTGTTTTTT
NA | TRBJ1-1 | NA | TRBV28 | CASSSEFTEAFF | TGTGCCAGCAGTTCGGAGTTCACTGAAGCTTTCTTT
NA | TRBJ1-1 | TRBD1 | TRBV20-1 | CSARDGQGARGIEAFF | TGCAGTGCTAGAGATGGACAGGGGGCGCGAGGGATTGAAGCTTTCTTT
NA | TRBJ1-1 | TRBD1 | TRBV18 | CASSKDREPFF | TGTGCCAGCTCAAAAGACAGGGAGCCTTTCTTT
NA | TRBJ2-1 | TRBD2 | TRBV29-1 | CAGGGLADNEQFF | TGCGCCGGGGGGGGACTAGCGGACAATGAGCAGTTCTTC